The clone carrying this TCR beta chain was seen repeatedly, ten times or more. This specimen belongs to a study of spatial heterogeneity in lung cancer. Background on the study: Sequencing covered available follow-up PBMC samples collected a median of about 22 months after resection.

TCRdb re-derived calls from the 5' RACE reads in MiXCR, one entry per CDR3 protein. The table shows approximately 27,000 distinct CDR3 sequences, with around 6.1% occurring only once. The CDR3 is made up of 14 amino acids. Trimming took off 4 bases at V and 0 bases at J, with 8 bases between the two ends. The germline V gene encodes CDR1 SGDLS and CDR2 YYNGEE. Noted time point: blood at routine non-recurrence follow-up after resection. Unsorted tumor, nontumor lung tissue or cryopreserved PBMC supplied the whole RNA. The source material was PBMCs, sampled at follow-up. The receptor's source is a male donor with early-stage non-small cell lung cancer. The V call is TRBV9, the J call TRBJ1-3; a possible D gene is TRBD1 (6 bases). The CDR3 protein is CASSSDSSGNTIYF. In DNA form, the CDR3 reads TGTGCCAGCAGCTCGGACAGCTCTGGAAACACCATATATTTT.